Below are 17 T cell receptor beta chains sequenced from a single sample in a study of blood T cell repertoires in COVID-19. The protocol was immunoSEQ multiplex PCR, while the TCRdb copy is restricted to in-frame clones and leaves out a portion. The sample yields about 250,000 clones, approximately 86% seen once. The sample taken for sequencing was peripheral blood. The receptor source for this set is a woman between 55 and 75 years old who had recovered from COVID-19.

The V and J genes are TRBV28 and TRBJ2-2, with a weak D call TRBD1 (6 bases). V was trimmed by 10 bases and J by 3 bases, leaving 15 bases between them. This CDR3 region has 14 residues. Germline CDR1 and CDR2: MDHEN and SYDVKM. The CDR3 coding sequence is TGTGCCACCGATACAGGACAGCACACCGGGGAGCTGTTTTTT. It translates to CATDTGQHTGELFF. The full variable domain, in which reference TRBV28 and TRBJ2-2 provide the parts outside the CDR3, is DVKVTQSSRYLVKRTGEKVFLECVQDMDHENMFWYRQDPGLGLRLIYFSYDVKMKEKGDIPEGYSVSREKKERFSLILESASTNQTSMYLCATDTGQHTGELFFGEGSRLTVL.

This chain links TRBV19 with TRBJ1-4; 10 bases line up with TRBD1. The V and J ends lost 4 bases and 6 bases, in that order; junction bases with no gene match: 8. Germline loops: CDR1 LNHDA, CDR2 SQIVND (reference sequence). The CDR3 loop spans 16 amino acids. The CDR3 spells CASSKNSGTGDEKLFF. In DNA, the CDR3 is TGTGCCAGTAGTAAAAACTCCGGGACAGGGGATGAAAAACTGTTTTTT. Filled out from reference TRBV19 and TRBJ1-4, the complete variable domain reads DGGITQSPKYLFRKEGQNVTLSCEQNLNHDAMYWYRQDPGQGLRLIYYSQIVNDFQKGDIAEGYSVSREKKESFPLTVTSAQKNPTAFYLCASSKNSGTGDEKLFFGSGTQLSVL.

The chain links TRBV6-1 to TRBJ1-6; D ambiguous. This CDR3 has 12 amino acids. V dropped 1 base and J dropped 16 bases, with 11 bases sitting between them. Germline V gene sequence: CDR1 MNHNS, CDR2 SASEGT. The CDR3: CASSEGWQALHF. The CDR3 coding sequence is TGTGCCAGCAGTGAAGGTTGGCAGGCACTCCACTTT.

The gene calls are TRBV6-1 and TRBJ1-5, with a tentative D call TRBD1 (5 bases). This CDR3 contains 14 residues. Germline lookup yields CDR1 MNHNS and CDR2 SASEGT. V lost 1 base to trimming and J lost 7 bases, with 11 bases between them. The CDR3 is CASSEEGVWQPQHF. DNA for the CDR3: TGTGCCAGCAGTGAAGAAGGGGTGTGGCAGCCCCAGCATTTT.

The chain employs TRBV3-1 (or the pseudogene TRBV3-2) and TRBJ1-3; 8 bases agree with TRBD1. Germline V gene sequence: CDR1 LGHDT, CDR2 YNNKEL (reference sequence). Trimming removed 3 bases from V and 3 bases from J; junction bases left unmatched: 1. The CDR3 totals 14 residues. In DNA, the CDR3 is TGTGCCAGCAGCCACACAGGGGGTGGAAACACCATATATTTT. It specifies CASSHTGGGNTIYF.

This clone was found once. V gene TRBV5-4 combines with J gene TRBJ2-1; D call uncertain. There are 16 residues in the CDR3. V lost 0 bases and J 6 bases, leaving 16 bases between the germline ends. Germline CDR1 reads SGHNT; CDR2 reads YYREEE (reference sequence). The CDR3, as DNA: TGTGCCAGCAGCTTGGGAAGTGGTCAGCGCCCCAATGAGCAGTTCTTC. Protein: CASSLGSGQRPNEQFF. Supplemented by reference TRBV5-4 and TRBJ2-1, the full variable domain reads ETGVTQSPTHLIKTRGQQVTLRCSSQSGHNTVSWYQQALGQGPQFIFQYYREEENGRGNFPPRFSGLQFPNYSSELNVNALELDDSALYLCASSLGSGQRPNEQFFGPGTRLTVL.

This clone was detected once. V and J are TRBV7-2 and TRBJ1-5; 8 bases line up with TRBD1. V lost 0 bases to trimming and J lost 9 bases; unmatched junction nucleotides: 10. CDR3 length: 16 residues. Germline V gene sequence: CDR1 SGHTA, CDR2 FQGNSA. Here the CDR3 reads CASSLAAGTGMAPQHF. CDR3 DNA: TGTGCCAGCAGCTTAGCGGCCGGGACAGGAATGGCGCCCCAGCATTTT.

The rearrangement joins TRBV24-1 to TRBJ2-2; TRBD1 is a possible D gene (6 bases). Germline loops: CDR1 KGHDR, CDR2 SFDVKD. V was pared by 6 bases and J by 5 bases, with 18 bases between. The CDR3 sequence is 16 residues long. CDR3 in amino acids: CATSSRAGVKTGELFF. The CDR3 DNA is TGTGCCACCAGTAGCAGGGCAGGGGTAAAAACCGGGGAGCTGTTTTTT.

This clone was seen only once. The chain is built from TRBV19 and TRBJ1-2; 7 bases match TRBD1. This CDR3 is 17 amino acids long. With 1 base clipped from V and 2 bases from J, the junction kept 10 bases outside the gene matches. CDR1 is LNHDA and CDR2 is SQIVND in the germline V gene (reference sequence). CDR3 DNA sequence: TGTGCCAGTAGTATAGGGACCGGGACAGCCGTGAACTATGGCTACACCTTC. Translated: CASSIGTGTAVNYGYTF.

CDR3 loop: CATRTGQDYGYTF. The DNA for the CDR3 is TGTGCCACTCGGACAGGGCAAGACTATGGCTACACCTTC. The chain carries TRBV6-5 and TRBJ1-2, with 8 bases aligning to TRBD1. V was pared by 10 bases and J by 3 bases, with 7 bases of the junction left unmatched. CDR3 size: 13 residues. The germline V gene has CDR1 MNHEY and CDR2 SVGAGI.

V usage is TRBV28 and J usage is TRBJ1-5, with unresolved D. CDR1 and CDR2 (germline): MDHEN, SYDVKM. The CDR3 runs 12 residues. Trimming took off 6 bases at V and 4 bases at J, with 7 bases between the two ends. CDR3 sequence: CASSLTNQPQHF. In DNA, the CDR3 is TGTGCCAGCAGCCTTACTAATCAGCCCCAGCATTTT. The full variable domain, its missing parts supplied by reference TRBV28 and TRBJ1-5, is DVKVTQSSRYLVKRTGEKVFLECVQDMDHENMFWYRQDPGLGLRLIYFSYDVKMKEKGDIPEGYSVSREKKERFSLILESASTNQTSMYLCASSLTNQPQHFGDGTRLSIL.

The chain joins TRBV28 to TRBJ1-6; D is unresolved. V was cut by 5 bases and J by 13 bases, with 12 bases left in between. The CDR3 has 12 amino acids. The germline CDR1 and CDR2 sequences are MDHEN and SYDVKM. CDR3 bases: TGTGCCAGCAGTCCCCGCGTGGGCCCCCTCCACTTT. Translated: CASSPRVGPLHF.

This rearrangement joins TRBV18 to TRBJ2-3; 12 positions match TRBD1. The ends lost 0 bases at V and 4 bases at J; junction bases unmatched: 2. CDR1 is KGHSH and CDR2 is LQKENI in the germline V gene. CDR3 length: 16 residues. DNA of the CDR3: TGTGCCAGCTCACCACCGGGACAGGGGGCATCAGATACGCAGTATTTT. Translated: CASSPPGQGASDTQYF.

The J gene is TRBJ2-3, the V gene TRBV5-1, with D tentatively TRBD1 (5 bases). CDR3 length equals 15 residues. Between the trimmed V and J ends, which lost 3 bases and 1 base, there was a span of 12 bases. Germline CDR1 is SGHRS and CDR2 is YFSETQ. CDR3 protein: CASSYSGFGTDTQYF. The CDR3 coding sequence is TGCGCCAGCAGCTATTCAGGGTTTGGCACAGATACGCAGTATTTT.

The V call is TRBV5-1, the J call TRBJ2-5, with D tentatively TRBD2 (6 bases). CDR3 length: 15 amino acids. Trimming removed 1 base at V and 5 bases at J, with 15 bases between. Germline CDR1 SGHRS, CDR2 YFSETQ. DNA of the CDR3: TGCGCCAGCAGCTTGTGGTTATGGGGGGAGGAGACCCAGTACTTC. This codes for CASSLWLWGEETQYF. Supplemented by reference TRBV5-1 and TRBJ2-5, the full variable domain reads KAGVTQTPRYLIKTRGQQVTLSCSPISGHRSVSWYQQTPGQGLQFLFEYFSETQRNKGNFPGRFSGRQFSNSRSEMNVSTLELGDSALYLCASSLWLWGEETQYFGPGTRLLVL.

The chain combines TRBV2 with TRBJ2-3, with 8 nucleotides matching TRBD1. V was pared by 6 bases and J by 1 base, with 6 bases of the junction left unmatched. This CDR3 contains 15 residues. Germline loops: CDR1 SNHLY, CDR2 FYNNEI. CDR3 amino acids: CASSRTGSGTDTQYF. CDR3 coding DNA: TGTGCCAGCAGCAGGACAGGGTCGGGCACAGATACGCAGTATTTT.

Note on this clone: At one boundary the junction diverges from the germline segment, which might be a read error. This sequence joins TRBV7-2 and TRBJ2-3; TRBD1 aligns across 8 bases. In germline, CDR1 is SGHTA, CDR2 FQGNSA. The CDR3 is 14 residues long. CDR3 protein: CASSFDRGTDTQYF. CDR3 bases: TGTGCCAGCAGCTTCGACAGGGGCACGGATACGCAGTATTTT.